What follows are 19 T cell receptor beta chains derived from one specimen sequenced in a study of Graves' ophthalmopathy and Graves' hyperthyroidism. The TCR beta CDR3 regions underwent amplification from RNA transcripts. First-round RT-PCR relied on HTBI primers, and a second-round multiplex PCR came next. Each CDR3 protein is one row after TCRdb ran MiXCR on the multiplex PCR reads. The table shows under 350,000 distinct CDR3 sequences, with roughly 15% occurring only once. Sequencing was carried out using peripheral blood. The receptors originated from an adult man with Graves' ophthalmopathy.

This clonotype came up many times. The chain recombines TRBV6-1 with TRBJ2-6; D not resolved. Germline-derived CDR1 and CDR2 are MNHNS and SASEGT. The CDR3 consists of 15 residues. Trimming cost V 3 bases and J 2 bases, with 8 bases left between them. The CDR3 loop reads CASSERQPGANVLTF. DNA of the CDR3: TGTGCCAGCAGTGAGAGGCAACCTGGGGCCAACGTCCTGACTTTC.

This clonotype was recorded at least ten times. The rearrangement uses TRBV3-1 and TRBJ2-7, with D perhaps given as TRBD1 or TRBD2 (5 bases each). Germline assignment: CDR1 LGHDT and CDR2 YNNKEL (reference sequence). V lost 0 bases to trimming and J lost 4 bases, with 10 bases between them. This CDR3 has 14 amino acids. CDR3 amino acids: CASSQDRDGYEQYF. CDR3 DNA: TGTGCCAGCAGCCAAGATCGGGACGGATACGAGCAGTACTTC.

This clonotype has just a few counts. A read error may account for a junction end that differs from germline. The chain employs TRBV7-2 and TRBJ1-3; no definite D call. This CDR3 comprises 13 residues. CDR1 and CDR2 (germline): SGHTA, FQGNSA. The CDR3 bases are TGCGCCAGCAGTGGTCACGACGGAAACACCATATATTTT. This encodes CASSGHDGNTIYF.

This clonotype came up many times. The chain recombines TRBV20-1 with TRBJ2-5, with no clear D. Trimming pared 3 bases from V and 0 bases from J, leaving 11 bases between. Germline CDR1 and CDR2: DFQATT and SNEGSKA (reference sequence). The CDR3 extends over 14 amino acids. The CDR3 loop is CSARMDGDQETQYF. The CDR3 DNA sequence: TGCAGTGCTAGGATGGACGGAGACCAAGAGACCCAGTACTTC.

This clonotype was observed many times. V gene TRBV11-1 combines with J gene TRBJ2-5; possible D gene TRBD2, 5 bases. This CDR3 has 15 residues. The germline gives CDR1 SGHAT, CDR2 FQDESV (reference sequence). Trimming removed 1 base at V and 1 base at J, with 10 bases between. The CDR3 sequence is CASSLGGNSQETQYF. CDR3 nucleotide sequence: TGTGCCAGCAGCTTAGGAGGGAACAGCCAAGAGACCCAGTACTTC. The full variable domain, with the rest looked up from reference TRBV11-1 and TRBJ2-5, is EAEVAQSPRYKITEKSQAVAFWCDPISGHATLYWYRQILGQGPELLVQFQDESVVDDSQLPKDRFSAERLKGVDSTLKIQPAELGDSAMYLCASSLGGNSQETQYFGPGTRLLVL.

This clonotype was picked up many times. The CDR3 loop reads CASSLSLANTEAFF. CDR3 DNA: TGTGCCAGCAGCTTATCGTTGGCAAACACTGAAGCTTTCTTT. The V and J genes are TRBV7-2 and TRBJ1-1; no clear D gene. Germline V gene lookup returns CDR1 SGHTA and CDR2 FQGNSA. V dropped 2 bases and J dropped 2 bases, with 9 bases sitting between them. This CDR3 region has 14 residues.

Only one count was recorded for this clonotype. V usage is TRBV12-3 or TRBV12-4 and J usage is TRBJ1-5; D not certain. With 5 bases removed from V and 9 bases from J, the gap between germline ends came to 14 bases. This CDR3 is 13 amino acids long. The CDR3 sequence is CASSNDGLTPQHF. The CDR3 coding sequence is TGTGCCAGCAGTAATGACGGACTCACGCCCCAGCATTTT.

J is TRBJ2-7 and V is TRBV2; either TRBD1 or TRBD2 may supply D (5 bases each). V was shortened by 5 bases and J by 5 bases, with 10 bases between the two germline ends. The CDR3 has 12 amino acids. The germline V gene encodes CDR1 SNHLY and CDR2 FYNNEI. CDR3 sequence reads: CASSSGTDEQYF. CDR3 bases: TGTGCCAGCAGTTCCGGGACGGACGAGCAGTACTTC.

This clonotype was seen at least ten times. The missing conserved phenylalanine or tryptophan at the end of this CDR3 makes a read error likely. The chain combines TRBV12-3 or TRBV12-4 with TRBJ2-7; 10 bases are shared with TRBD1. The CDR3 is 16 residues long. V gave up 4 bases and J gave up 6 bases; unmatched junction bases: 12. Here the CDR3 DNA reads TGTGCCAGCAGTTCCTCCATTCAGACAGGGGGCTCCGAGCAGTACCTC. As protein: CASSSSIQTGGSEQYL.

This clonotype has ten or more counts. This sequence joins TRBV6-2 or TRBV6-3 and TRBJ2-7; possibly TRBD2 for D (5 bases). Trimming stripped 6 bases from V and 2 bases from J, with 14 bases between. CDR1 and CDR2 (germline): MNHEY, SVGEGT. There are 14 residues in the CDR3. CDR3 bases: TGTGCCAGCAGACGGCGGGTTCAAACCTACGAGCAGTACTTC. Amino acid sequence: CASRRRVQTYEQYF.

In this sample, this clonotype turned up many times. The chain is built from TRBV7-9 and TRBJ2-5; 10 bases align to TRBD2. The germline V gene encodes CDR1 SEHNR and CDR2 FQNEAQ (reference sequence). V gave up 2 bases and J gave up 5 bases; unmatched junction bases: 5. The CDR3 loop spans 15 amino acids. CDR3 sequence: CASSLLAGGLETQYF. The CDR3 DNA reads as TGTGCCAGCAGCTTATTAGCGGGAGGCCTGGAGACCCAGTACTTC.

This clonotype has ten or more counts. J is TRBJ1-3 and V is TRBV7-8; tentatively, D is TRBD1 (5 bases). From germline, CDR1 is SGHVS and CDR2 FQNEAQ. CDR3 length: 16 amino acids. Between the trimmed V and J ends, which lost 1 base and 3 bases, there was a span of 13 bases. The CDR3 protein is CASSLGLQAHGNTIYF. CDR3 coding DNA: TGTGCCAGCAGCTTAGGGTTACAGGCCCATGGAAACACCATATATTTT.

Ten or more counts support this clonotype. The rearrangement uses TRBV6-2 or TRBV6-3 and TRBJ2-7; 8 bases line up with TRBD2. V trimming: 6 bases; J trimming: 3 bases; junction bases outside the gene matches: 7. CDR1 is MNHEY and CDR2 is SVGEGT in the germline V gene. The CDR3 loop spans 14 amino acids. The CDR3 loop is CASRSGGAFYEQYF. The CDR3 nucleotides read TGTGCCAGCAGGTCGGGAGGGGCGTTCTACGAGCAGTACTTC.

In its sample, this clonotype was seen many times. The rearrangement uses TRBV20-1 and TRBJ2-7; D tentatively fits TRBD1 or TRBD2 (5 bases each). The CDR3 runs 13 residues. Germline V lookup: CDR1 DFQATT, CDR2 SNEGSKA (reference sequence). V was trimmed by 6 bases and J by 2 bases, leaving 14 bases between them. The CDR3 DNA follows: TGCAGTGCCCGGGGACCTATAACCTACGAGCAGTACTTC. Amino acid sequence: CSARGPITYEQYF.

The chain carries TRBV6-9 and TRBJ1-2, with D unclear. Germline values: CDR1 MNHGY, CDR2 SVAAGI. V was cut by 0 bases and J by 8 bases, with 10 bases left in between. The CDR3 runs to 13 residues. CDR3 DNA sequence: TGTGCCAGCAGTTATTCGCATATAGGAGGCTACACCTTC. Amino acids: CASSYSHIGGYTF.

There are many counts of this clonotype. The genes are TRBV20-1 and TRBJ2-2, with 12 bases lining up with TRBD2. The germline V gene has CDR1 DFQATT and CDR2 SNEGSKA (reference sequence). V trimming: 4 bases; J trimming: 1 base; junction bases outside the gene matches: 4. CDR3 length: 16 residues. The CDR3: CSANVLAGGNTGELFF. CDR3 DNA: TGCAGTGCTAATGTACTAGCGGGGGGGAACACCGGGGAGCTGTTTTTT.

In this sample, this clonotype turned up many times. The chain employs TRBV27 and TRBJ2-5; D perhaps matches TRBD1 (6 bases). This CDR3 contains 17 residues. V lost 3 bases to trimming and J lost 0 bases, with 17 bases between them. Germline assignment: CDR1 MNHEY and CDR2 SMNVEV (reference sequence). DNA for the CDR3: TGTGCCAGCAGTTTCGCTTTAGGGGCAGGGGACCAAGAGACCCAGTACTTC. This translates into CASSFALGAGDQETQYF.

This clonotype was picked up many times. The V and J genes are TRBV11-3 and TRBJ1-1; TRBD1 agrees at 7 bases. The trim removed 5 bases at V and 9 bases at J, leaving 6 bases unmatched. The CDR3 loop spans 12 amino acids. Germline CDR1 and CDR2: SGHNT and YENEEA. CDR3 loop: CASSPGDSKAFF. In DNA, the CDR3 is TGTGCCAGCAGCCCCGGGGACAGTAAAGCTTTCTTT. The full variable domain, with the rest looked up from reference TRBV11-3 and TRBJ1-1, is EAGVVQSPRYKIIEKKQPVAFWCNPISGHNTLYWYLQNLGQGPELLIRYENEEAVDDSQLPKDRFSAERLKGVDSTLKIQPAELGDSAVYLCASSPGDSKAFFGQGTRLTVV.

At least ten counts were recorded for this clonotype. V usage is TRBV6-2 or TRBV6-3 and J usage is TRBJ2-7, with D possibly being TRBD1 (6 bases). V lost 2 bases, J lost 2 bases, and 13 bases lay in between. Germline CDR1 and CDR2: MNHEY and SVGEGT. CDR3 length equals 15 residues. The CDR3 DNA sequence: TGTGCCAGCAGTTACGTTGGCAGGGGTCCCTACGAGCAGTACTTC. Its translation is CASSYVGRGPYEQYF.